Following are 13 T cell receptor beta chains from one sample sequenced in a study of T cell responses to AZD1222 COVID-19 vaccine. Using immunoSEQ multiplex PCR, the repertoire was profiled, and TCRdb retains in-frame clones only, with some absent. The repertoire holds roughly 20,000 clones, with 65% to 90% as singletons. This material consisted of peripheral blood, taken on day 0 of AZD1222 vaccination. The receptors here all came from an adult in good health.

Comment on this clone: Different DNA sequences within this sample yield the same CDR3. V gene TRBV29-1 combines with J gene TRBJ1-2; a weak D match, TRBD1 (5 bases). The ends were cut back, 7 bases at V and 8 bases at J, with 17 bases in the middle. The germline V gene has CDR1 SQVTM and CDR2 ANQGSEA. CDR3 length equals 12 residues. CDR3 residues: CSDQGLIGGYTF. Written as DNA, the CDR3 is TGCAGCGATCAGGGTTTAATAGGCGGCTACACCTTC. The full variable domain, its missing parts supplied by reference TRBV29-1 and TRBJ1-2, is SAVISQKPSRDICQRGTSLTIQCQVDSQVTMMFWYRQQPGQSLTLIATANQGSEATYESGFVIDKFPISRPNLTFSTLTVSNMSPEDSSIYLCSDQGLIGGYTFGSGTRLTVV.

This sequence joins TRBV27 and TRBJ2-1, with TRBD2 identical over 10 bases. The CDR3 totals 16 residues. V lost 5 bases and J lost 4; bases outside the gene matches: 8. The germline CDR1 and CDR2 sequences are MNHEY and SMNVEV (reference sequence). CDR3 in amino acids: CASSPTSGKGYNEQFF. In DNA form, the CDR3 reads TGTGCCAGCAGTCCTACTAGCGGGAAGGGGTACAATGAGCAGTTCTTC.

The rearrangement links TRBV7-3 to TRBJ2-7, with 8 nucleotides matching TRBD1. Germline assignment: CDR1 SGHTA and CDR2 FQGTGA. The CDR3 spans 13 residues. J gave up 5 bases and V 2 bases, and 2 bases lay outside the gene matches. As DNA, the CDR3 is TGTGCCAGCAGCTTAGGACAGGGAAACGAGCAGTACTTC. This codes for CASSLGQGNEQYF.

This chain uses TRBV14 with TRBJ2-1; TRBD1 matches 8 bases. J gave up 4 bases and V 4 bases, and 6 bases lay outside the gene matches. The CDR3 is 15 residues long. The germline V gene encodes CDR1 SGHDN and CDR2 FVKESK. CDR3 coding DNA: TGTGCCAGCAGCCGGACAGGGTTCGGATACAATGAGCAGTTCTTC. This gives the protein CASSRTGFGYNEQFF.

This rearrangement joins TRBV19 to TRBJ1-5, with unresolved D. CDR3 length: 14 amino acids. Trimming left V 10 bases short and J 0 bases short, with 13 bases between. Germline V lookup: CDR1 LNHDA, CDR2 SQIVND (reference sequence). In nucleotides, the CDR3 is TGTGCCACCTCTCAGTACTATAGCAATCAGCCCCAGCATTTT. Its translation is CATSQYYSNQPQHF.

This chain links TRBV7-6 with TRBJ2-7; tentative D call: TRBD2 (6 bases). CDR1 and CDR2 (germline): SGHVS, FNYEAQ. CDR3 size: 14 residues. Between the trimmed V and J ends, which lost 3 bases and 2 bases, there was a span of 11 bases. This CDR3 is CASSFGTGTYEQYF. CDR3 DNA: TGTGCCAGCAGCTTCGGGACTGGGACCTACGAGCAGTACTTC.

This clone was seen more than once but under ten times. The V and J genes are TRBV30 and TRBJ1-2; tentatively, D is TRBD1 (5 bases). Per germline, CDR1 GTSNPN and CDR2 SVGIG (reference sequence). The CDR3 runs 12 residues. With 5 bases removed from V and 2 bases from J, the gap between germline ends came to 9 bases. Written as DNA, the CDR3 is TGTGCCTGGTTACAGGAGAACTATGGCTACACCTTC. Protein: CAWLQENYGYTF. The full variable domain, completed using reference TRBV30 and TRBJ1-2, is SQTIHQWPATLVQPVGSPLSLECTVEGTSNPNLYWYRQAAGRGLQLLFYSVGIGQISSEVPQNLSASRPQDRQFILSSKKLLLSDSGFYLCAWLQENYGYTFGSGTRLTVV.

V is TRBV9 and J is TRBJ1-6, with unresolved D. The CDR3 totals 15 residues. Trimming removed 3 bases from V and 9 bases from J, with 16 bases in between. Germline V gene lookup returns CDR1 SGDLS and CDR2 YYNGEE. CDR3 sequence (DNA): TGTGCCAGCAGCGCCCAGTCAATCAGTCTTTCACCCCTCCACTTT. Translating gives CASSAQSISLSPLHF.

The chain employs TRBV27 and TRBJ2-7, with 10 bases fitting TRBD1. This CDR3 is 16 amino acids long. The V gene end was trimmed by 0 bases and the J gene end by 0 bases; junction bases not matched to a gene: 2. Germline V CDR1 and CDR2: MNHEY, SMNVEV (reference sequence). This CDR3 reads CASSLSWDRGSYEQYF. The CDR3 coding sequence is TGTGCCAGCAGTTTATCGTGGGACAGGGGCTCCTACGAGCAGTACTTC.

This chain uses TRBV3-1 (or the pseudogene TRBV3-2) with TRBJ1-1, with D tentatively TRBD1 (5 bases). This CDR3 has 14 amino acids. Trimming stripped 4 bases from V and 0 bases from J, with 9 bases between. CDR1 and CDR2 (germline): LGHDT, YNNKEL (reference sequence). In DNA, the CDR3 is TGTGCCAGCAGCCCCCAGGGTATGAACACTGAAGCTTTCTTT. This codes for CASSPQGMNTEAFF.

The V gene is TRBV6-4, the J gene TRBJ2-3, with D possibly TRBD2 on 6 matching bases. The CDR3 contains 15 residues. The germline CDR1 and CDR2 sequences are MRHNA and SNTAGT. Trimming took 2 bases from V and 2 from J, leaving 11 bases between them. The CDR3 DNA sequence: TGTGCCAGCAGTGACGGCCGGACTACCACAGATACGCAGTATTTT. Its translation is CASSDGRTTTDTQYF.

The chain recombines TRBV12-3 or TRBV12-4 with TRBJ1-2; D unresolved. V was clipped by 7 bases and J by 11 bases, with 20 bases between them. This CDR3 is built from 13 residues. CDR3 in DNA: TGTGCCAGCACCCGTTTGGGCGGGAGCGATTACACCTTC. It translates to CASTRLGGSDYTF.

The J gene is TRBJ2-3, the V gene TRBV15, with 7 bases aligning to TRBD1. The J segment lost 2 bases and the V segment lost 6 bases, leaving 8 bases of the junction unmatched. Germline assignment: CDR1 LNHNV and CDR2 YYDKDF (reference sequence). The CDR3 has 15 amino acids. CDR3 region: CATRLGQSVTDTQYF. The CDR3 nucleotides read TGTGCCACCAGATTGGGACAGAGCGTCACAGATACGCAGTATTTT.